This T cell receptor beta chain was found in a study of technical replicates of blood from a handful of donors. There are 15 residues in the CDR3. Trimming pared 1 base from V and 4 bases from J, leaving 13 bases between. Germline V lookup: CDR1 SNHLY, CDR2 FYNNEI. Assay used: immunoSEQ multiplex PCR; TCRdb lists only in-frame clones, some missing. The sample yields some 68,000 clones, roughly 95% seen once. The source is a human donor in good health. The sample taken for sequencing was T cells isolated from PBMCs. The chain has TRBV2 and TRBJ1-1; D perhaps matches TRBD1 (6 bases). This CDR3 is CASSEGTAAGTEAFF. In nucleotides, the CDR3 is TGTGCCAGCAGTGAAGGGACAGCCGCTGGCACTGAAGCTTTCTTT.